These 28 T cell receptor beta chains came from one sample sequenced in a study of T cells in Graves' hyperthyroidism and ophthalmopathy. RNA transcripts were the template for amplifying TCR beta CDR3 regions. HTBI primers drove first-round RT-PCR of the TCR CDR3. MiXCR, applied by TCRdb to the multiplex PCR reads, yields one record per CDR3 protein. The table records a few hundred thousand distinct CDR3 sequences, roughly 20% of them present only once. The sequencing input was blood. These receptors were obtained from a man aged 18 to 30 with Graves' hyperthyroidism.

This clonotype has just a few counts. The V and J genes are TRBV18 and TRBJ1-2; weak D call: TRBD1 (6 bases). Trimming took off 3 bases at V and 0 bases at J, with 11 bases between the two ends. The length of the CDR3 is 15 residues. Germline assignment: CDR1 KGHSH and CDR2 LQKENI. The CDR3 DNA reads as TGTGCCAGCTCACCGCGGGGGGCCCCTAACTATGGCTACACCTTC. It encodes CASSPRGAPNYGYTF.

The genes are TRBV12-3 or TRBV12-4 and TRBJ2-7, with D perhaps TRBD1 (6 bases). V lost 6 bases, J lost 2 bases, and 17 bases lay in between. The CDR3 totals 15 residues. This chain's CDR3 is CASSLGWGPAYEQYF. CDR3 bases: TGTGCCAGCAGCCTAGGTTGGGGGCCAGCCTACGAGCAGTACTTC.

The rearrangement uses TRBV12-3 or TRBV12-4 and TRBJ1-5; D remains unclear. Trimming removed 4 bases at V and 2 bases at J, with 18 bases between. The length of the CDR3 is 17 residues. The CDR3 nucleotides read TGTGCCAGCAGTTCTCCGCATTTGGTCTTTGGCAATCAGCCCCAGCATTTT. It specifies CASSSPHLVFGNQPQHF.

This chain connects TRBV5-1 to TRBJ2-7; TRBD1 is a possible D gene (6 bases). CDR3 size: 15 residues. Germline values: CDR1 SGHRS, CDR2 YFSETQ. Between the trimmed V and J ends, which lost 0 bases and 5 bases, there was a span of 15 bases. The CDR3 DNA reads TGCGCCAGCAGCTTGGACAGGGCCTCCGTGGACGAGCAGTACTTC. Translating it yields CASSLDRASVDEQYF.

This clonotype has ten or more counts. The DNA for the CDR3 is TGTGCCACCAGCAGAGATCCGGGCAGACTGGACGCCATATATTTT. It encodes CATSRDPGRLDAIYF. The V and J genes are TRBV15 and TRBJ1-3; D is unclear. This CDR3 is 15 amino acids long. CDR1 is LNHNV and CDR2 is YYDKDF in the germline V gene (reference sequence). V was shortened by 0 bases and J by 11 bases, with 17 bases between the two germline ends.

This clonotype was recorded at least ten times. V is TRBV6-5 and J is TRBJ1-1; D unclear. Germline V gives CDR1 MNHEY, CDR2 SVGAGI. Deletions cut 3 bases from V and 4 bases from J, with 18 bases between. This CDR3 is 16 amino acids long. The CDR3 DNA reads as TGTGCCAGCAGTTATAGCGCGTCGGCACTACTCACTGAAGCTTTCTTT. Translating gives CASSYSASALLTEAFF.

This clonotype was counted between two and nine times. V usage is TRBV6-1 and J usage is TRBJ2-3, with D perhaps matching TRBD1 (6 bases). Trimming stripped 3 bases from V and 6 bases from J, with 13 bases between. The CDR3 spans 14 residues. Germline V gene lookup returns CDR1 MNHNS and CDR2 SASEGT. CDR3 sequence reads: CASSDGSGADTQYF. The CDR3 DNA sequence: TGTGCCAGCAGTGACGGATCAGGGGCGGATACGCAGTATTTT.

This clonotype was detected ten times or more. The V and J genes are TRBV3-1 and TRBJ2-5, with TRBD2 identical over 10 bases. CDR1 and CDR2 (germline): LGHDT, YNNKEL (reference sequence). V shed 4 bases and J 3 bases; nucleotides not matched to a gene: 8. The CDR3 contains 16 residues. The CDR3 bases are TGTGCCAGCAGCCCTCGCAGCGGACTAGCGGAAGAGACCCAGTACTTC. Encoded protein: CASSPRSGLAEETQYF.

With regard to this clonotype: Being one base from a much bigger clone, this may be a read error. The gene calls are TRBV5-1 and TRBJ1-1; TRBD1 might be the D (6 bases). Germline lookup yields CDR1 SGHRS and CDR2 YFSETQ. This CDR3 comprises 14 residues. The CDR3 coding sequence is TGCGCCAGCACCTTTAGGGGGATGAACACTGAATCTTTCTTT. Protein product: CASTFRGMNTESFF.

Ten or more counts support this clonotype. The chain combines TRBV6-1 with TRBJ2-5; 9 bases map to TRBD2. J gave up 5 bases and V 4 bases, and 5 bases lay outside the gene matches. This CDR3 contains 14 residues. Germline values: CDR1 MNHNS, CDR2 SASEGT. The CDR3: CASSAPSGAETQYF. The CDR3 region has the DNA TGTGCCAGCAGTGCGCCTAGCGGGGCGGAGACCCAGTACTTC.

This clonotype was seen only a few times. V usage is TRBV5-6 and J usage is TRBJ1-2; 7 nucleotides agree with TRBD1. Germline CDR1 and CDR2: SGHDT and YYEEEE. This CDR3 has 13 amino acids. The trim removed 4 bases at V and 6 bases at J, leaving 6 bases unmatched. DNA of the CDR3: TGTGCCAGCAGCCTAGCAGGGGGAAATGGCTACACCTTC. It is translated as CASSLAGGNGYTF.

This clonotype was counted many times. V is TRBV24-1 and J is TRBJ1-1, with TRBD1 as a possible D gene (5 bases). Trimming stripped 4 bases from V and 4 bases from J, with 15 bases between. The CDR3 consists of 15 residues. Germline CDR1 is KGHDR and CDR2 is SFDVKD. CDR3 region: CATSDTRTGGTEAFF. The CDR3 DNA reads as TGTGCCACCAGTGACACCCGCACCGGGGGCACTGAAGCTTTCTTT.

The chain couples TRBV19 to TRBJ2-7, with D unresolved. V was trimmed by 10 bases and J by 0 bases, leaving 13 bases between them. Germline CDR1 and CDR2: LNHDA and SQIVND (reference sequence). The CDR3 spans 13 residues. The CDR3 DNA is TGTGCCACTTCGGTGGATGCCTCCTACGAGCAGTACTTC. The encoded protein is CATSVDASYEQYF.

The rearrangement uses TRBV6-5 and TRBJ2-2, with 9 bases that match TRBD2. The V segment lost 2 bases and the J segment 7 bases; nucleotides outside the gene matches: 11. This CDR3 comprises 17 residues. Per the germline V gene, CDR1 is MNHEY and CDR2 is SVGAGI. The CDR3 nucleotides are TGTGCCAGCAGTTACAGGGTCGGACTAGCGCATATCGGGGAGCTGTTTTTT. Translated, it gives CASSYRVGLAHIGELFF.

The chain combines TRBV9 with TRBJ1-2, with a possible D match to TRBD1 (5 bases). The CDR3 is 15 residues long. V dropped 0 bases and J dropped 4 bases, with 13 bases sitting between them. Germline V gives CDR1 SGDLS, CDR2 YYNGEE. In DNA form, the CDR3 reads TGTGCCAGCAGCGTAGACCGGCCGGGGCCCTATGGCTACACCTTC. Its protein product is CASSVDRPGPYGYTF.

J is TRBJ1-1 and V is TRBV6-1, with D possibly being TRBD1 (6 bases). V was clipped by 6 bases and J by 10 bases, with 21 bases between them. The germline CDR1 and CDR2 sequences are MNHNS and SASEGT. The CDR3 spans 14 residues. The CDR3 DNA sequence: TGTGCCAGCAGAGGACCGTGGGGGGCAGAAGGAGCTTTCTTT. It is translated as CASRGPWGAEGAFF.

This clonotype was seen many times. The CDR3 here is CASSRGVGVHEQYF. CDR3 bases: TGTGCCAGCAGTCGGGGAGTCGGGGTCCACGAGCAGTACTTC. The V and J genes are TRBV28 and TRBJ2-7, with D perhaps TRBD2 (5 bases). The CDR3 is 14 amino acids. Germline V gene sequence: CDR1 MDHEN, CDR2 SYDVKM. With 5 bases removed from V and 5 bases from J, the gap between germline ends came to 16 bases.

In regard to this clonotype: A much larger clone lies one base from this, so it may be a read error. This chain connects TRBV28 to TRBJ2-7; perhaps D is TRBD1 or TRBD2 (5 bases each). The CDR3 extends over 15 amino acids. The germline V gene encodes CDR1 MDHEN and CDR2 SYDVKM. This CDR3 reads CASSTQRDAHYGQYF. CDR3 DNA: TGTGCCAGCAGTACCCAACGGGACGCACATTACGGGCAGTACTTC.

This clonotype was recorded many times. The J gene is TRBJ1-2, the V gene TRBV19; no definite D call. V lost 5 bases to trimming and J lost 6 bases, with 7 bases between them. This CDR3 has 11 amino acids. CDR1 LNHDA and CDR2 SQIVND come from the germline V gene (reference sequence). The CDR3 loop is CASSPGDGYTF. DNA of the CDR3: TGTGCCAGTAGTCCGGGAGATGGCTACACCTTC.

This clonotype came up many times. The J gene is TRBJ1-2, the V gene TRBV4-1; D gene ambiguous. The CDR3 sequence is 18 residues long. In germline, CDR1 is MGHRA, CDR2 YSYEKL. V gave up 3 bases and J gave up 7 bases, with 27 bases separating them. This chain's CDR3 is CASSQMDGRVRPSPGYTF. The DNA for the CDR3 is TGCGCCAGCAGCCAGATGGACGGGAGAGTGCGCCCCTCCCCTGGCTACACCTTC.

The sample holds many counts of this clonotype. The V gene is TRBV4-1, the J gene TRBJ1-6, with D unresolved. The CDR3 is made up of 11 amino acids. With 3 bases removed from V and 13 bases from J, the gap between germline ends came to 7 bases. From germline, CDR1 is MGHRA and CDR2 YSYEKL. The CDR3 protein is CASSQGWPLHF. The CDR3 coding sequence is TGCGCCAGCAGCCAGGGATGGCCCCTCCACTTT.

This clonotype was seen many times. V gene TRBV10-3 combines with J gene TRBJ2-5; D is possibly TRBD1 (6 bases). The CDR3 is 16 amino acids. The germline V gene has CDR1 ENHRY and CDR2 SYGVKD. V gave up 0 bases and J gave up 7 bases, with 18 bases separating them. The CDR3 nucleotides are TGTGCCATCAGTGAGTCGAGGGCAGGGGTCGTAACGACCCAGTACTTC. Translation gives CAISESRAGVVTTQYF.

The rearrangement links TRBV3-1 to TRBJ1-2; D might be TRBD1 (6 bases). The germline V gene encodes CDR1 LGHDT and CDR2 YNNKEL (reference sequence). The CDR3 sequence is 13 residues long. Trimming took off 1 base at V and 5 bases at J, with 8 bases between the two ends. CDR3 bases: TGTGCCAGCAGCCAAGTTACAGGGTATGGCTACACCTTC. It codes for CASSQVTGYGYTF.

This clonotype was counted a few times. J is TRBJ2-7 and V is TRBV5-1; 7 bases match TRBD1. Looked up from germline, CDR1 is SGHRS and CDR2 is YFSETQ. V was clipped by 4 bases and J by 2 bases; unmatched bases: 12. The CDR3 extends over 16 amino acids. CDR3 nucleotide sequence: TGCGCCAGCAGCCCTTGGGAAGGGGGCCTCCCCTACGAGCAGTACTTC. Its protein product is CASSPWEGGLPYEQYF. Looking up the rest from reference TRBV5-1 and TRBJ2-7 gives the full variable domain: KAGVTQTPRYLIKTRGQQVTLSCSPISGHRSVSWYQQTPGQGLQFLFEYFSETQRNKGNFPGRFSGRQFSNSRSEMNVSTLELGDSALYLCASSPWEGGLPYEQYFGPGTRLTVT.

V is TRBV7-2 and J is TRBJ1-2; no clear D. The CDR3 has 12 residues. The germline V gene encodes CDR1 SGHTA and CDR2 FQGNSA. V was trimmed by 1 base and J by 6 bases, leaving 6 bases between them. The CDR3 protein is CASSLDGHGYTF. The CDR3, as DNA: TGTGCCAGCAGCTTAGATGGGCATGGCTACACCTTC.

The chain carries TRBV6-1 and TRBJ1-1; maybe TRBD1 (5 bases). The CDR3 sequence is 15 residues long. Germline CDR1 and CDR2: MNHNS and SASEGT. V was trimmed by 1 base and J by 1 base, leaving 10 bases between them. CDR3 loop: CASSEGNQGNTEAFF. DNA for the CDR3: TGTGCCAGCAGTGAAGGGAACCAGGGGAACACTGAAGCTTTCTTT.

This clonotype has a count of ten or more. The junction differs from germline at one of its ends, possibly a read error. The chain employs TRBV28 and TRBJ1-1; no reliable D call. Germline CDR1 MDHEN, CDR2 SYDVKM. This CDR3 is built from 9 residues. The CDR3 region has the DNA TGTGCCAGCAGTTTCCCGCTTCTCTTT. It is translated as CASSFPLLF.

Ten or more counts support this clonotype. This sequence joins TRBV27 and TRBJ2-7; 9 bases line up with TRBD1. The CDR3 has 15 residues. CDR1 is MNHEY, CDR2 SMNVEV, per germline (reference sequence). The V and J ends lost 3 bases and 7 bases, in that order; junction bases with no gene match: 10. This CDR3 reads CASSFGGTGPLEQYF. The CDR3 DNA reads TGTGCCAGCAGTTTTGGAGGGACAGGGCCTTTAGAGCAGTACTTC.